The 13 T cell receptor beta chains given below trace back to one sample, sequenced in a study of cytomegalovirus exposure and HLA in healthy donors. Both 60 Vbeta primers and 13 Jbeta primers went into the PCR. Assay: immunoSEQ multiplex PCR; the TCRdb copy retains only in-frame clones and omits some. Of 30,000 to 45,000 clones in the sample, around half are singletons; the top ten hold roughly 6.4%. The sample comprised PBMCs. Source of these receptors: a woman in her forties in good health and CMV-seropositive.

This clone was counted a few times. The chain employs TRBV9 and TRBJ1-2; D gene unclear. The CDR3 consists of 13 residues. Germline values: CDR1 SGDLS, CDR2 YYNGEE. V lost 0 bases to trimming and J lost 6 bases, with 9 bases between them. The CDR3: CASSVGHDNGYTF. DNA of the CDR3: TGTGCCAGCAGCGTAGGGCACGACAATGGCTACACCTTC.

This clone was detected only once. The V gene is TRBV19, the J gene TRBJ2-3, with TRBD2 matching 15 bases. Germline loops: CDR1 LNHDA, CDR2 SQIVND (reference sequence). This CDR3 spans 19 amino acids. V gave up 5 bases and J gave up 3 bases; unmatched junction bases: 12. The CDR3 region has the DNA TGTGCCAGTAGTGCCCGCCTGAGGACTAGCGGGGGGGCAACAGATACGCAGTATTTT. Its protein product is CASSARLRTSGGATDTQYF.

This chain joins TRBV7-2 and TRBJ2-1; weak D call: TRBD2 (5 bases). Per the germline V gene, CDR1 is SGHTA and CDR2 is FQGNSA. V lost 3 bases and J lost 10, with 10 bases in between. This CDR3 has 12 amino acids. The CDR3 bases are TGTGCCAGCAGCTTCGGAGGCTACGAGCAGTTCTTC. It specifies CASSFGGYEQFF.

This clone was observed a few times. The chain joins TRBV5-6 to TRBJ2-3; 7 bases fit TRBD1. Germline loops: CDR1 SGHDT, CDR2 YYEEEE. This CDR3 has 15 amino acids. V shed 5 bases, J shed 2 bases, and the junction held 8 bases outside the gene matches. The CDR3 DNA is TGTGCCAGCAGTTACCGGGACAGTACCACAGATACGCAGTATTTT. Residues: CASSYRDSTTDTQYF.

The chain has TRBV5-4 and TRBJ2-3; D perhaps matches TRBD2 (6 bases). V was clipped by 0 bases and J by 6 bases, with 11 bases between them. The V gene's germline CDR1 is SGHNT and CDR2 YYREEE (reference sequence). CDR3 size: 14 residues. The CDR3 is CASSLDQGGDTQYF. The CDR3 DNA is TGTGCCAGCAGCTTGGATCAGGGAGGCGATACGCAGTATTTT.

The genes are TRBV30 and TRBJ1-2; 9 bases match TRBD1. CDR3 size: 11 residues. Germline trimming cut 5 bases from V and 8 bases from J; bases unmatched to any gene: 3. Germline V gene data show CDR1 as GTSNPN and CDR2 as SVGIG (reference sequence). The CDR3 bases are TGTGCCTGGGTGGGACAGGGAGGCTACACCTTC. Translated: CAWVGQGGYTF.

The chain has TRBV7-2 and TRBJ1-1; D unresolved. V gave up 5 bases and J gave up 1 base, with 14 bases separating them. CDR3 length equals 15 residues. Per the germline V gene, CDR1 is SGHTA and CDR2 is FQGNSA. The CDR3 bases are TGTGCCAGCAGCACCCGGTGGTACTCGAACACTGAAGCTTTCTTT. Its protein is CASSTRWYSNTEAFF.

CDR3 region: CASSPPGLGRVEQFF. In DNA form, the CDR3 reads TGTGCCAGCAGCCCCCCGGGACTAGGTCGGGTTGAGCAGTTCTTC. This sequence joins TRBV4-2 and TRBJ2-1; 8 bases line up with TRBD2. This CDR3 has 15 amino acids. The trim removed 4 bases at V and 9 bases at J, leaving 11 bases unmatched. The germline V gene encodes CDR1 LGHNA and CDR2 YNFKEQ.

The table lists this clone with a few counts. The chain is built from TRBV28 and TRBJ2-3; 7 bases line up with TRBD2. This CDR3 spans 15 amino acids. Germline CDR1 is MDHEN and CDR2 is SYDVKM. V lost 6 bases, J lost 1 base, and 7 bases stayed unmatched. CDR3 DNA sequence: TGTGCCAGCAGCCCCACTAGCGAGGGCACAGATACGCAGTATTTT. Translation: CASSPTSEGTDTQYF.

J is TRBJ2-1 and V is TRBV5-6; weak D call: TRBD2 (7 bases). Germline loops: CDR1 SGHDT, CDR2 YYEEEE. V shed 6 bases and J shed 5 bases, with 12 bases lying between them. This CDR3 contains 13 residues. CDR3 sequence reads: CASTRGPNNEQFF. The CDR3 DNA reads TGTGCCAGCACGCGGGGGCCAAACAATGAGCAGTTCTTC.

This clone was counted only a few times. V is TRBV6-4 and J is TRBJ2-1; 7 nucleotides align to TRBD1. J was trimmed by 7 bases and V by 3 bases; bases with no gene match: 9. This CDR3 contains 15 residues. Per the germline V gene, CDR1 is MRHNA and CDR2 is SNTAGT. The CDR3, as DNA: TGTGCCAGCAGTGAAAAAGAGGGGGCCGGAAATGAGCAGTTCTTC. Translation gives CASSEKEGAGNEQFF.

This clone was picked up a small number of times. The chain couples TRBV5-1 to TRBJ2-5; TRBD1 agrees at 7 bases. CDR1 and CDR2 from the germline V gene are SGHRS and YFSETQ. The CDR3 loop spans 13 amino acids. Unmatched junction bases numbered 3, after V lost 4 bases and J lost 3 bases. CDR3 loop: CASSRQGEETQYF. The DNA for the CDR3 is TGCGCCAGCAGCCGACAGGGCGAAGAGACCCAGTACTTC.

The rearrangement uses TRBV6-1 and TRBJ2-7, with D tentatively TRBD1 (7 bases). Between the trimmed V and J ends, which lost 5 bases and 6 bases, there was a span of 20 bases. CDR1 MNHNS and CDR2 SASEGT come from the germline V gene. The CDR3 has 15 residues. The CDR3 protein is CASSKRTGFSGEQYF. The DNA of the CDR3 is TGTGCCAGCAGTAAAAGGACAGGTTTTAGCGGCGAGCAGTACTTC.